The 32 T cell receptor beta chains given below trace back to one sample, sequenced in a study of OX40 agonist ivuxolimab in advanced cancers. Using immunoSEQ multiplex PCR, the repertoire was profiled, and TCRdb retains in-frame clones only, with some absent. The sample has tens of thousands of clones, about 82% seen once. The source material was CD4+ or CD8+ T cells sorted from blood, sampled in a trial of the OX40 agonist ivuxolimab. Source of these receptors: an adult with an advanced solid tumor such as melanoma, head and neck, liver or kidney cancer.

This chain links TRBV7-6 with TRBJ2-3; 8 bases align to TRBD2. This CDR3 has 15 amino acids. V lost 1 base to trimming and J lost 5 bases; unmatched junction nucleotides: 5. Per the germline V gene, CDR1 is SGHVS and CDR2 is FNYEAQ. DNA for the CDR3: TGTGCCAGCAGCTTAGGCTCGGGGGGGGGAGATACGCAGTATTTT. It is translated as CASSLGSGGGDTQYF. The full variable domain, completed using reference TRBV7-6 and TRBJ2-3, is GAGVSQSPRYKVTKRGQDVALRCDPISGHVSLYWYRQALGQGPEFLTYFNYEAQQDKSGLPNDRFSAERPEGSISTLTIQRTEQRDSAMYRCASSLGSGGGDTQYFGPGTRLTVL.

CDR3 region: CASSSIRDGTYEQYF. The CDR3 DNA reads TGTGCCAGCAGCTCCATTCGGGACGGTACCTACGAGCAGTACTTC. The rearrangement links TRBV9 to TRBJ2-7; D may be TRBD1 or TRBD2 (5 bases each). The CDR3 loop spans 15 amino acids. Germline assignment: CDR1 SGDLS and CDR2 YYNGEE. Trimming cost V 4 bases and J 2 bases, with 16 bases left between them.

The gene calls are TRBV14 and TRBJ2-1; D is uncertain. Germline loops: CDR1 SGHDN, CDR2 FVKESK. The CDR3 runs 15 residues. Between the trimmed V and J ends, which lost 1 base and 2 bases, there was a span of 9 bases. The CDR3 loop reads CASSQGGRPYNEQFF. CDR3 sequence (DNA): TGTGCCAGCAGCCAAGGTGGACGACCCTACAATGAGCAGTTCTTC.

Regarding this clone: The same CDR3 arises from other DNA sequences in this sample as well. V is TRBV6-5 and J is TRBJ1-5; 7 nucleotides match TRBD1. Per germline, CDR1 MNHEY and CDR2 SVGAGI. The CDR3 extends over 13 amino acids. After removal of 6 bases from V and 7 bases from J, the junction contained 6 bases not matched to a gene. CDR3 residues: CASSPGGGQPQHF. The CDR3 region has the DNA TGTGCCAGCAGCCCAGGGGGAGGACAGCCCCAGCATTTT.

This sequence joins TRBV2 and TRBJ2-2, with TRBD2 as a possible D gene (6 bases). The CDR3 has 16 residues. Germline-derived CDR1 and CDR2 are SNHLY and FYNNEI. The V gene lost 3 bases and the J gene lost 3 bases, with 14 bases spanning the gap. Here the CDR3 DNA reads TGTGCCAGCAGTGATCTCGGAGGGTTGGACACCGGGGAGCTGTTTTTT. Translation gives CASSDLGGLDTGELFF. Full variable domain (rest looked up from reference TRBV2 and TRBJ2-2): EPEVTQTPSHQVTQMGQEVILRCVPISNHLYFYWYRQILGQKVEFLVSFYNNEISEKSEIFDDQFSVERPDGSNFTLKIRSTKLEDSAMYFCASSDLGGLDTGELFFGEGSRLTVL.

V usage is TRBV6-5 and J usage is TRBJ1-1; TRBD1 matches at 10 bases. The ends lost 6 bases at V and 4 bases at J; junction bases unmatched: 2. The germline V gene encodes CDR1 MNHEY and CDR2 SVGAGI. The CDR3 sequence is 13 residues long. In DNA form, the CDR3 reads TGTGCCAGCAGCTGGACAGGGGGCACTGAAGCTTTCTTT. The encoded protein is CASSWTGGTEAFF.

The CDR3 coding sequence is TGTGCCAGCAGCGCAGGGAACTACGAGCAGTACTTC. Encoded protein: CASSAGNYEQYF. The chain employs TRBV5-6 and TRBJ2-7; D might be TRBD1 (5 bases). This CDR3 spans 12 amino acids. V dropped 4 bases and J dropped 3 bases, with 8 bases sitting between them. Germline V gives CDR1 SGHDT, CDR2 YYEEEE.

The chain has TRBV7-8 and TRBJ1-4; 8 nucleotides match TRBD1. Germline V gene sequence: CDR1 SGHVS, CDR2 FQNEAQ. Germline trimming cut 5 bases from V and 3 bases from J; bases unmatched to any gene: 8. The CDR3 has 16 residues. The CDR3 region is CASSVDREHPNEKLFF. The CDR3 nucleotides read TGTGCCAGCAGCGTGGACAGGGAGCATCCTAATGAAAAACTGTTTTTT.

This clone was observed once. V and J are TRBV7-9 and TRBJ2-1, with D perhaps matching TRBD1 (5 bases). Trimming took 7 bases from V and 3 from J, leaving 13 bases between them. The CDR3 consists of 14 residues. CDR1 and CDR2 (germline): SEHNR, FQNEAQ (reference sequence). Here the CDR3 DNA reads TGTGCCAGCACCCAGGATACAGGCTACAATGAGCAGTTCTTC. It specifies CASTQDTGYNEQFF. Combining the CDR3 with reference TRBV7-9 and TRBJ2-1 gives the whole variable domain DTGVSQNPRHKITKRGQNVTFRCDPISEHNRLYWYRQTLGQGPEFLTYFQNEAQLEKSRLLSDRFSAERPKGSFSTLEIQRTEQGDSAMYLCASTQDTGYNEQFFGPGTRLTVL.

V usage is TRBV9 and J usage is TRBJ2-2; TRBD2 agrees at 8 bases. Germline values: CDR1 SGDLS, CDR2 YYNGEE. The CDR3 length is 17 residues. V gave up 5 bases and J gave up 0 bases; unmatched junction bases: 9. The CDR3 is CASRGALSGANTGELFF. The CDR3 DNA follows: TGTGCCAGCAGAGGGGCCCTTAGCGGGGCGAACACCGGGGAGCTGTTTTTT.

This clone was seen only a few times. This chain connects TRBV19 to TRBJ1-1; possibly TRBD1 for D (5 bases). Germline lookup yields CDR1 LNHDA and CDR2 SQIVND (reference sequence). The CDR3 covers 15 residues. V gave up 3 bases and J gave up 4 bases, with 15 bases separating them. CDR3 bases: TGTGCCAGTAGTATTACACTGGGGGAGGGCACTGAAGCTTTCTTT. Amino acid sequence: CASSITLGEGTEAFF. The whole variable domain, filled in from reference TRBV19 and TRBJ1-1, reads DGGITQSPKYLFRKEGQNVTLSCEQNLNHDAMYWYRQDPGQGLRLIYYSQIVNDFQKGDIAEGYSVSREKKESFPLTVTSAQKNPTAFYLCASSITLGEGTEAFFGQGTRLTVV.

V gene TRBV5-6 combines with J gene TRBJ2-7, with D unclear. The V end was cut by 4 bases, the J end by 3 bases, with 14 bases between. Germline V lookup: CDR1 SGHDT, CDR2 YYEEEE. The CDR3 sequence is 14 residues long. The CDR3 DNA reads as TGTGCCAGCAGCCCCCAAAACCTACTCTACGAGCAGTACTTC. Encoded protein: CASSPQNLLYEQYF.

The chain uses TRBV23-1 and TRBJ1-5; D perhaps matches TRBD1 (6 bases). TRBV23-1 is an open reading frame whose function is uncertain. Trimming took off 6 bases at V and 0 bases at J, with 21 bases between the two ends. This CDR3 is 18 amino acids long. The CDR3 DNA reads as TGCGCCAGCAGCCCCCGGCCCGGGGGGCGGGATAGCAATCAGCCCCAGCATTTT. It codes for CASSPRPGGRDSNQPQHF.

CDR3 in DNA: TGTGCCAGCAGCACTGAAAGGACTAGTGGGTCTAGGGAGCAGTACTTC. Residues: CASSTERTSGSREQYF. The chain has TRBV2 and TRBJ2-7, with 7 bases aligning to TRBD2. The trim removed 6 bases at V and 7 bases at J, leaving 18 bases unmatched. Germline V gene sequence: CDR1 SNHLY, CDR2 FYNNEI. This CDR3 comprises 16 residues.

This chain links TRBV15 with TRBJ2-7; D is perhaps TRBD1 or TRBD2 (5 bases each). From germline, CDR1 is LNHNV and CDR2 YYDKDF (reference sequence). There are 12 residues in the CDR3. Trimming pared 4 bases from V and 2 bases from J, leaving 6 bases between. In DNA form, the CDR3 reads TGTGCCACCAGCACGGGGCCCTACGAGCAGTACTTC. Its translation: CATSTGPYEQYF.

Note on this clone: The junction and the germline gene differ at one end; a read error may be behind it. V and J are TRBV7-3 and TRBJ1-1; perhaps TRBD1 as D (5 bases). The CDR3 runs to 16 residues. From germline, CDR1 is SGHTA and CDR2 FQGTGA. The CDR3 reads CASSLRGRGGNAEAFF. In DNA form, the CDR3 reads TGTGCCAGCAGCTTAAGAGGGAGGGGAGGGAACGCTGAAGCTTTCTTT. The variable domain in full, with the rest retrieved from reference TRBV7-3 and TRBJ1-1, is GAGVSQTPSNKVTEKGKYVELRCDPISGHTALYWYRQSLGQGPEFLIYFQGTGAADDSGLPNDRFFAVRPEGSVSTLKIQRTERGDSAVYLCASSLRGRGGNAEAFFGQGTRLTVV.

The V call is TRBV2, the J call TRBJ2-7, with 7 bases aligning to TRBD1. V dropped 7 bases and J dropped 10; count of bases not matched to a gene: 10. CDR1 SNHLY and CDR2 FYNNEI come from the germline V gene. The CDR3 is 12 residues long. CDR3 DNA: TGTGCCAGCACCGTACAGGGGACGAGACAGTACTTC. It codes for CASTVQGTRQYF.

The V call is TRBV5-4, the J call TRBJ1-1; 8 nucleotides line up with TRBD1. The junction had 11 bases not matched to a gene; V was cut back by 3 bases and J by 7 bases. Germline assignment: CDR1 SGHNT and CDR2 YYREEE (reference sequence). The CDR3 contains 15 residues. The CDR3 loop is CASSWRRTGKDEAFF. The DNA for the CDR3 is TGTGCCAGCAGCTGGAGAAGGACAGGGAAAGATGAAGCTTTCTTT.

The chain combines TRBV9 with TRBJ2-2, with D tentatively TRBD1 (5 bases). V gave up 1 base and J gave up 7 bases, with 11 bases separating them. The CDR3 totals 14 residues. Looked up from germline, CDR1 is SGDLS and CDR2 is YYNGEE. The CDR3 DNA reads as TGTGCCAGCAGCGTATTCAGGGCCGGCGGGGAGCTGTTTTTT. This gives the protein CASSVFRAGGELFF.

The chain couples TRBV30 to TRBJ2-7; 7 bases are shared with TRBD1. The junction had 6 bases not matched to a gene; V was cut back by 7 bases and J by 0 bases. This CDR3 contains 13 residues. In germline, CDR1 is GTSNPN, CDR2 SVGIG (reference sequence). This CDR3 is CALDRRNSYEQYF. The CDR3 DNA reads TGTGCCTTGGACAGGAGGAACTCCTACGAGCAGTACTTC.

This chain uses TRBV28 with TRBJ1-5, with 10 bases aligning to TRBD1. The CDR3 consists of 18 residues. The V and J ends lost 3 bases and 3 bases, in that order; junction bases with no gene match: 11. Germline-derived CDR1 and CDR2 are MDHEN and SYDVKM. CDR3 sequence: CASSFSPDRGLFNQPQHF. In DNA form, the CDR3 reads TGTGCCAGCAGTTTCTCCCCCGACAGGGGGCTGTTCAATCAGCCCCAGCATTTT.

The chain couples TRBV11-2 to TRBJ1-2; perhaps TRBD1 as D (5 bases). The CDR3 loop spans 13 amino acids. Germline loops: CDR1 SGHAT, CDR2 FQNNGV. The ends were cut back, 0 bases at V and 8 bases at J, with 10 bases in the middle. CDR3 coding DNA: TGTGCCAGCAGCTTAGATCCCAGGGAGGGCTACACCTTC. It translates to CASSLDPREGYTF.

The rearrangement links TRBV30 to TRBJ2-7, with D unresolved. The V end lost 3 bases, the J end lost 1 base, and 7 bases lay between the germline ends. Germline V CDR1 and CDR2: GTSNPN, SVGIG (reference sequence). This CDR3 has 12 residues. The CDR3 coding sequence is TGTGCCTGGAGCAAAATATCCTACGAGCAGTACTTC. This translates into CAWSKISYEQYF.

The chain recombines TRBV28 with TRBJ2-4; 7 bases are shared with TRBD2. The CDR3 loop spans 11 amino acids. The germline CDR1 and CDR2 sequences are MDHEN and SYDVKM. J was trimmed by 10 bases and V by 3 bases; bases with no gene match: 0. The CDR3 bases are TGTGCCAGCAGTTTGGGGGGGATTCAGTACTTC. Protein product: CASSLGGIQYF.

This clone came up once. The chain is built from TRBV27 and TRBJ2-1, with D perhaps TRBD2 (5 bases). The CDR3 has 13 amino acids. The germline CDR1 and CDR2 sequences are MNHEY and SMNVEV (reference sequence). V dropped 5 bases and J dropped 8 bases, with 13 bases sitting between them. For the CDR3, the DNA is TGTGCCAGCAGTCCAATCGGGGAGTATGAGCAGTTCTTC. Protein sequence: CASSPIGEYEQFF.

This chain links TRBV29-1 with TRBJ2-1; 12 nucleotides line up with TRBD1. The V and J ends lost 8 bases and 8 bases, in that order; junction bases with no gene match: 7. The germline CDR1 and CDR2 sequences are SQVTM and ANQGSEA. The CDR3 is 13 residues long. In DNA, the CDR3 is TGCAGCCTCCCGGGACAGGGGGCCTATGAGCAGTTCTTC. It codes for CSLPGQGAYEQFF.

V is TRBV6-4 and J is TRBJ1-2; TRBD1 might be the D (5 bases). The CDR3 sequence is 11 residues long. Germline V gives CDR1 MRHNA, CDR2 SNTAGT. Trimming removed 6 bases from V and 6 bases from J, with 8 bases in between. The CDR3 DNA reads as TGTGCCAGCAGAGGGGCAGATGGCTACACCTTC. Protein product: CASRGADGYTF.

This clone was detected only once. The V call is TRBV6-5, the J call TRBJ1-2, with D unclear. Trimming left V 0 bases short and J 4 bases short, with 9 bases between. The length of the CDR3 is 14 residues. Germline V CDR1 and CDR2: MNHEY, SVGAGI. The CDR3 region has the DNA TGTGCCAGCAGTTACTCATCAGATGCCTATGGCTACACCTTC. Translation gives CASSYSSDAYGYTF.

The chain combines TRBV10-1 with TRBJ2-1; 7 nucleotides line up with TRBD2. The ends lost 4 bases at V and 3 bases at J; junction bases unmatched: 3. The CDR3 is 14 amino acids. Germline V gene sequence: CDR1 WNHNN, CDR2 SYGVQD (reference sequence). This chain's CDR3 is CASSGGTNYNEQFF. CDR3 bases: TGCGCCAGCAGTGGGGGGACTAACTACAATGAGCAGTTCTTC.

The rearrangement links TRBV27 to TRBJ1-1, with D perhaps matching TRBD1 (5 bases). This CDR3 has 18 amino acids. Trimming took off 0 bases at V and 5 bases at J, with 22 bases between the two ends. Germline V gene sequence: CDR1 MNHEY, CDR2 SMNVEV (reference sequence). The CDR3 is CASSLSPGLGIQATEAFF. In nucleotides, the CDR3 is TGTGCCAGCAGTTTATCCCCCGGGTTGGGCATACAGGCGACTGAAGCTTTCTTT.

This clone has just a few counts. The V and J genes are TRBV19 and TRBJ2-2; D may be TRBD2 (5 bases). V was trimmed by 8 bases and J by 3 bases, leaving 19 bases between them. Germline lookup yields CDR1 LNHDA and CDR2 SQIVND (reference sequence). The CDR3 totals 16 residues. The CDR3: CASRAIGGDYTGELFF. Written as DNA, the CDR3 is TGTGCCAGTCGCGCTATAGGAGGAGATTACACCGGGGAGCTGTTTTTT.

This chain links TRBV7-2 with TRBJ2-7; 9 bases line up with TRBD1. The ends lost 0 bases at V and 4 bases at J; junction bases unmatched: 10. CDR1 and CDR2 (germline): SGHTA, FQGNSA. The CDR3 spans 17 residues. CDR3 coding DNA: TGTGCCAGCAGCTTAGCTAGTGACAGGGGGGTCTCTTACGAGCAGTACTTC. It encodes CASSLASDRGVSYEQYF.